This entry is about one TCR beta chain. The sample originates from a study of blood T cells in healthy people across ages. A second about 7 to 11 cycle PCR used barcoded and J-beta primers. Using its own MiXCR run on the 5' RACE reads, TCRdb lists one record per CDR3 protein. The sample contains approximately 850,000 distinct CDR3 sequences, 58% of which appear only once. Material for sequencing was blood. This receptor was obtained from a man younger than 45 in good health.

DNA of the CDR3: TGTGCCAGCACCGACAGGTCCTCCTACGAGCAGTACTTC. Protein: CASTDRSSYEQYF. The chain couples TRBV28 to TRBJ2-7; TRBD1 is a possible D gene (6 bases). V was clipped by 7 bases and J by 0 bases, with 10 bases between them. Per germline, CDR1 MDHEN and CDR2 SYDVKM. CDR3 length equals 13 residues.